This paragraph reports one T cell receptor (beta chain). The antigen is undetermined. These data originate in a study of Tregs in tolerant kidney transplant recipients. Regarding the study as a whole: This study did not directly address biological reproducibility. For some patients, primers changed over time, blocking nucleotide-level comparison. In tolerant patients, donor-specific Tregs outgrew total Tregs, suggesting antigen-driven expansion.

The nonmyeloablative bone marrow transplants came from related graft donors, with transient mixed chimerism. Thawed PBMCs were FACS-sorted into unstimulated CD4+CD25+CD127- regulatory T cells, CD4+CD25- non-regulatory cells, CD4 and CD8 cells. This CDR3 has 16 amino acids. With 6 bases removed from V and 4 bases from J, the gap between germline ends came to 21 bases. CDR1 is LNHDA, CDR2 SQIVND, per germline (reference sequence). Repertoires were generated with immunoSEQ multiplex PCR, while TCRdb's copy carries only in-frame clones and drops some. The profile shows tens of thousands of clones, around 87% of them singletons.

The specimen comprised CD4+ T cells from blood (PBMCs), sampled 6 months after the transplant. The J gene is TRBJ1-2, the V gene TRBV19, with D perhaps matching TRBD1 (6 bases). The TCR originated in a human patient who received a combined kidney and bone marrow transplant. Some T cells may originate from the graft donor. DNA of the CDR3: TGTGCCAGTAGGGCCCTGGCCGGGGGGCCGGGCTATGGCTACACCTTC. Protein sequence: CASRALAGGPGYGYTF.